The TCR beta chain described here comes from a study of cytomegalovirus exposure and HLA in healthy donors. General study points: At a 0.05 false discovery rate, a later analysis found roughly 17,000 TCR beta sequences to be associated with HLA alleles. It was 164 TCR beta chains that were listed as cytomegalovirus-associated.

Amplification used 60 Vbeta primers and 13 Jbeta primers. TCRdb's copy holds only in-frame clones and misses some; the assay was immunoSEQ multiplex PCR. The sample records about 190,000 clones, roughly three quarters being singletons. For this clone: Its matching antigen is unknown.

This CDR3 contains 14 residues. Between the trimmed V and J ends, which lost 6 bases and 5 bases, there was a span of 16 bases. CDR1 is MDHEN, CDR2 SYDVKM, per germline. J is TRBJ1-2 and V is TRBV28; D may be TRBD1 (6 bases). Sequencing was done on a sample of PBMCs. The clonotype comes from a woman younger than 30 in good health and CMV-seronegative. The CDR3 bases are TGTGCCAGCAGCCGGGACGGACAGCTATATGGCTACACCTTC. Translating gives CASSRDGQLYGYTF.